Listed below are T cell receptor beta chains from one sample, sequenced in a study of graft-versus-host responses after intestinal transplantation. Data came from immunoSEQ multiplex PCR; TCRdb stores just in-frame clones and leaves some out. The sample shows 80,000 to 100,000 clones, under 90% of them seen only once. These receptors have no known antigen. The sequencing here drew on unstimulated CD4+ T cells sorted from spleen or lymph node cells, taken before intestinal transplant. These receptors all come from a human donor who received an intestinal transplant. Each CDR3 is given with its conserved first and last residue. A D gene is named only where the DNA matches it firmly. Clone size appears in some rows only: once, few, many, or a class for an expanded clone.

TRBJ2-7 16 once TRBV6-5 NA CASSYSSSPLPYEQYF TGTGCCAGCAGTTACTCGAGTTCGCCTTTACCCTACGAGCAGTACTTC
TRBJ1-5 15 NA TRBV2 NA CASSVSGSSNQPQHF TGTGCCAGCAGTGTATCGGGGAGTAGCAATCAGCCCCAGCATTTT
TRBJ2-7 12 NA TRBV6-5 NA CASSYGAGEQYF TGTGCCAGCAGTTACGGGGCGGGGGAGCAGTACTTC
TRBJ1-5 13 once TRBV11-2 NA CASTPYSNQPQHF TGTGCCAGCACCCCCTATAGCAATCAGCCCCAGCATTTT
TRBJ2-3 15 NA TRBV5-4 TRBD2 CASSLQQRGPDTQYF TGTGCCAGCAGCTTGCAACAGCGGGGCCCAGATACGCAGTATTTT
TRBJ1-3 15 NA TRBV6-5 NA CASSPLPNSGNTIYF TGTGCCAGCAGCCCTCTACCTAACTCTGGAAACACCATATATTTT
TRBJ2-2 18 NA TRBV10-3 TRBD2 CAISESLAGAANTGELFF TGTGCCATCAGTGAGTCCCTAGCGGGGGCAGCGAACACCGGGGAGCTGTTTTTT
TRBJ2-5 17 NA TRBV29-1 TRBD2 CSVGGTSGGLGGQTQYF TGCAGCGTGGGGGGGACTAGCGGGGGCCTGGGGGGTCAGACCCAGTACTTC
TRBJ1-4 18 NA TRBV5-1 NA CASSSKDSLFATNEKLFF TGCGCCAGCAGCTCAAAAGACAGCCTATTCGCAACTAATGAAAAACTGTTTTTT
TRBJ2-7 15 NA TRBV7-9 TRBD1 CASSPGTDSPYEQYF TGTGCCAGCAGCCCCGGGACAGACAGCCCCTACGAGCAGTACTTC
TRBJ2-3 16 NA TRBV5-1 TRBD2 CASSTERGGGTSAQYF TGCGCCAGCAGCACCGAACGGGGGGGAGGGACTTCTGCGCAGTATTTT
TRBJ2-7 14 NA TRBV2 NA CASRVGRNSYEQYF TGTGCCAGCAGGGTGGGCAGGAACTCCTACGAGCAGTACTTC
TRBJ2-7 16 NA TRBV5-4 TRBD2 CASSFSKRGLTGEQYF TGTGCCAGCAGCTTTTCTAAGCGGGGGTTGACGGGCGAGCAGTACTTC
TRBJ2-5 16 NA TRBV4-1 NA CASSQDGPGVGETQYF TGCGCCAGCAGCCAAGATGGGCCAGGGGTAGGAGAGACCCAGTACTTC
TRBJ1-2 17 NA TRBV7-8 NA CASSPGGGRGPNYGYTF TGTGCCAGCAGCCCTGGGGGGGGTCGGGGCCCTAACTATGGCTACACCTTC
TRBJ1-3 18 NA TRBV11-2 TRBD1 CASSLDRPGQGGRNTIYF TGTGCCAGCAGCTTAGACCGCCCGGGACAGGGAGGCAGAAACACCATATATTTT
TRBJ1-2 12 few TRBV6-5 NA CASSTQTGGYTF TGTGCCAGCAGTACTCAAACAGGGGGCTACACCTTC
TRBJ2-2 17 NA TRBV6-4 TRBD2 CASSRTEAGAGTGELFF TGTGCCAGCTCAAGGACAGAAGCGGGGGCTGGCACCGGGGAGCTGTTTTTT
TRBJ2-7 15 NA TRBV15 NA CATSRGGQEGYEQYF TGTGCCACCAGCAGAGGGGGCCAGGAGGGTTACGAGCAGTACTTC
TRBJ1-2 12 NA TRBV5-1 NA CASSLVGAGYTF TGCGCCAGCAGCTTGGTTGGGGCTGGCTACACCTTC
TRBJ1-2 14 once TRBV9 TRBD1 CASSVVGDSHGYTF TGTGCCAGCAGCGTAGTAGGGGACAGTCATGGCTACACCTTC
TRBJ1-1 15 once TRBV2 TRBD1 CASSPGTGRETEAFF TGTGCCAGCAGTCCCGGGACAGGGAGGGAAACTGAAGCTTTCTTT
TRBJ1-6 14 NA TRBV11-2 NA CASSQLQGMTPLHF TGTGCCAGCAGCCAGTTGCAGGGGATGACACCCCTCCACTTT
TRBJ2-7 13 NA TRBV14 NA CASSLRGYYEQYF TGTGCCAGCAGCCTTAGGGGGTACTACGAGCAGTACTTC
TRBJ1-6 12 NA TRBV7-2 NA CASSQTGWSLHF TGTGCCAGCAGCCAAACGGGGTGGTCCCTCCACTTT
TRBJ1-2 17 NA TRBV13 TRBD1 CASSADRGESVPYGYTF TGTGCCAGCAGCGCGGACAGGGGGGAGTCGGTACCCTATGGCTACACCTTC
TRBJ1-1 13 few TRBV5-1 NA CASSLQGNTEAFF TGCGCCAGCAGCTTACAGGGGAACACTGAAGCTTTCTTT
TRBJ2-3 18 NA TRBV7-3 TRBD2 CASSLRGLAGESTDTQYF TGTGCCAGCAGCCTACGGGGACTAGCGGGGGAAAGCACAGATACGCAGTATTTT
TRBJ2-3 16 once TRBV5-6 TRBD2 CASSLLASGGTDTQYF TGTGCCAGCAGCTTGTTGGCTAGCGGGGGGACAGATACGCAGTATTTT
TRBJ2-3 15 NA TRBV6-5 TRBD2 CASSYRAGGTDTQYF TGTGCCAGCAGTTATCGAGCGGGGGGCACAGATACGCAGTATTTT
TRBJ1-2 16 NA TRBV6-6 TRBD1 CASGITGQGPIYGYTF TGTGCCAGCGGAATAACGGGACAGGGGCCGATCTATGGCTACACCTTC
TRBJ2-5 15 NA TRBV2 TRBD1 CASSPIQGIRETQYF TGTGCCAGCAGCCCCATACAGGGGATCCGGGAGACCCAGTACTTC
TRBJ1-6 14 NA TRBV2 TRBD1 CASSYQGAGSPLHF TGTGCCAGCAGTTATCAGGGGGCAGGGTCACCCCTCCACTTT
TRBJ1-2 13 NA TRBV27 NA CASGGTRDYGYTF TGTGCCAGCGGAGGCACGAGGGACTATGGCTACACCTTC
TRBJ2-7 13 NA TRBV10-2 TRBD2 CASTIAGPYEQYF TGCGCCAGCACCATAGCGGGCCCCTACGAGCAGTACTTC
TRBJ2-1 15 NA TRBV7-3 TRBD2 CASSTAPGGYNEQFF TGTGCCAGCAGCACCGCCCCGGGGGGTTACAATGAGCAGTTCTTC
TRBJ1-2 18 NA TRBV9 TRBD1 CASSGPTTGARLIYGYTF TGTGCCAGCAGCGGACCTACTACAGGGGCCAGACTGATCTATGGCTACACCTTC
TRBJ2-1 13 NA TRBV7-7 NA CASSLSRHTEQFF TGTGCTAGCAGCCTCAGCAGACACACCGAGCAGTTCTTC
TRBJ1-2 14 NA TRBV5-1 NA CASSLEGQFYGYTF TGCGCCAGCAGCTTGGAAGGACAGTTCTATGGCTACACCTTC
TRBJ2-5 14 NA TRBV5-6 NA CASSLVASQETQYF TGTGCCAGCAGCTTGGTGGCTAGCCAAGAGACCCAGTACTTC
TRBJ1-2 14 NA TRBV6-4 NA CASKRTGKGYGYTF TGTGCCAGCAAACGGACCGGGAAGGGCTATGGCTACACCTTC
TRBJ2-7 13 NA TRBV27 TRBD1 CASSPGDRNEQYF TGTGCCAGCAGTCCAGGGGACAGAAACGAGCAGTACTTC
TRBJ2-1 15 NA TRBV10-1 NA CASSESYRDTGKQFF TGCGCCAGCAGTGAGTCTTACCGGGACACCGGAAAGCAGTTCTTC
TRBJ2-7 14 NA TRBV6-1 NA CASTSGLPTYEQYF TGTGCCAGCACCTCGGGACTTCCAACCTACGAGCAGTACTTC
TRBJ1-5 14 NA TRBV6-5 NA CASSYGGPPQPQHF TGTGCCAGCAGTTACGGGGGCCCACCTCAGCCCCAGCATTTT
TRBJ1-2 14 NA TRBV5-4 NA CASSFRQGNYGYTF TGTGCCAGCAGCTTCAGGCAGGGAAACTATGGCTACACCTTC
TRBJ2-5 11 NA TRBV20-1 NA CSATKQETQYF TGCAGTGCTACTAAACAAGAGACCCAGTACTTC
TRBJ1-2 16 few TRBV7-9 TRBD1 CASSPGTGGADYGYTF TGTGCCAGCAGCCCCGGGACAGGGGGCGCGGACTATGGCTACACCTTC
TRBJ2-3 17 NA TRBV4-1 NA CASSQDGIIVDGATQYF TGCGCCAGCAGCCAAGATGGCATTATCGTGGATGGGGCCACGCAGTATTTT
TRBJ1-4 14 once TRBV10-3 NA CAISVGGLGDGLFF TGTGCCATCAGTGTAGGGGGTTTAGGAGACGGGCTGTTTTTT
TRBJ1-2 13 NA TRBV2 NA CASGGEGSYGYTF TGTGCCAGCGGGGGGGAGGGTTCCTATGGCTACACCTTC
TRBJ1-5 13 NA TRBV5-6 NA CASSLERSGPQHF TGTGCCAGCAGCTTGGAGCGGTCGGGGCCCCAGCATTTT
TRBJ2-5 15 NA TRBV19 TRBD1 CASSIDLRGRETQYF TGTGCCAGTAGTATAGATCTTAGGGGGCGGGAGACCCAGTACTTC
TRBJ1-1 13 once TRBV12-5 NA CASGTGGTTEAFF TGTGCTAGTGGGACGGGGGGTACCACTGAAGCTTTCTTT
TRBJ1-2 15 NA TRBV5-8 TRBD1 CASRSGTGQNYGYTF TGTGCCAGCAGGTCGGGGACGGGACAGAACTATGGCTACACCTTC
TRBJ1-1 15 NA TRBV6-5 TRBD1 CASSSWDREDTEAFF TGTGCCAGCAGTTCCTGGGACAGGGAAGACACTGAAGCTTTCTTT
TRBJ2-5 14 NA TRBV2 NA CASSVGQVGETQYF TGTGCCAGCAGTGTGGGGCAGGTAGGGGAGACCCAGTACTTC
TRBJ1-5 13 NA TRBV7-9 TRBD1 CASGTDGNQPQHF TGTGCCAGCGGGACAGACGGCAATCAGCCCCAGCATTTT
TRBJ1-1 13 NA TRBV7-9 NA CASSFGGSTEAFF TGTGCCAGCAGCTTTGGCGGGAGCACTGAAGCTTTCTTT
TRBJ2-7 15 once TRBV19 TRBD1 CASTQAGTGANEQYF TGTGCCAGTACCCAGGCCGGGACAGGGGCCAACGAGCAGTACTTC